This TCR beta chain was sequenced in a study of metastatic and nonmetastatic thyroid tumors. Across the whole study: Comparative analysis of repertoires was undertaken across blood and tumor or nodule tissue obtained from malignant and benign thyroid patients.

Authors' data handling: A distant-metastasis classifier for papillary thyroid cancer was built using CDR3 differences across clinicopathological groups. TCRdb reanalyzed the PCR reads via MiXCR. The V and J calls were determined by TCRdb, not by the authors. This sample has tens of thousands of clones; roughly a quarter occur once, and the top ten carry around 10%. Regarding the study as a whole: Malignant thyroid tumors reportedly had TCR beta diversity that was significantly higher than in benign nodules, in blood and tumor.

Note on this clone: As yet, its antigen is unknown.

CDR3 size: 12 residues. Trimming took off 3 bases at V and 14 bases at J, with 13 bases between the two ends. Treatment of any kind had been given to no patient before thyroid surgery. The sequenced sample consisted of blood. This clonotype was obtained from a female donor with papillary thyroid cancer or a benign thyroid nodule (not recorded which). Some clones in this sample may be carry-over from other donors' samples. The gene calls are TRBV12-3 or TRBV12-4 and TRBJ2-2, with D possibly matching TRBD2 (6 bases). The CDR3 region has the DNA TGTGCCAGCAGTTTGGGGGGACGGAGTCTGTTTTTT. It translates to CASSLGGRSLFF.